A selection of T cell receptor beta chains follows, all from one sample in a study of T cells after yellow fever vaccination. TCRdb re-analysed the 5' RACE reads in MiXCR, keeping a single row per CDR3 protein. The profile shows about 400,000 distinct CDR3 sequences, under 7.5% of them singletons. Here the sequenced sample was PBMCs, taken 5 days after the yellow fever booster vaccination. These receptor sequences come from a man aged 25 to 40 who received the YFV17D yellow fever vaccine. CDR3s include the opening cysteine and the closing phenylalanine or tryptophan. Each record gives: V gene, J gene, CDR3 protein.

V: TRBV7-9
J: TRBJ2-2
CDR3: CASDLGLAGVTGELFF

V: TRBV5-6
J: TRBJ2-4
CDR3: CASSPSTGFNIQYF

V: TRBV20-1
J: TRBJ2-3
CDR3: CSASDPNTQYF

V: TRBV3-1
J: TRBJ2-7
CDR3: CASSQDWAGDEQYF

V: TRBV27
J: TRBJ1-2
CDR3: CASSGTADYGYTF

V: TRBV20-1
J: TRBJ2-1
CDR3: CSASSGARTFNEQFF

V: TRBV20-1
J: TRBJ2-5
CDR3: CSARTGEQTQYF

V: TRBV3-1
J: TRBJ2-5
CDR3: CASSQGRSSGSGGETQYF

V: TRBV5-1
J: TRBJ2-1
CDR3: CASSLDADRGWNEQFF

V: TRBV4-3
J: TRBJ2-3
CDR3: CASSQGLAGALSTDTQYF

V: TRBV7-2
J: TRBJ2-5
CDR3: CASSSSSGAHTQYF

V: TRBV12-3/TRBV12-4
J: TRBJ2-1
CDR3: CASTRVSVNEQFF

V: TRBV5-1
J: TRBJ2-5
CDR3: CASSQNSGGETQYF

V: TRBV28
J: TRBJ2-3
CDR3: CASSPDHPSDTQYF

V: TRBV30
J: TRBJ2-7
CDR3: CAWSGYEQYF

V: TRBV7-8
J: TRBJ2-7
CDR3: CASSRNRDTRREEQYF

V: TRBV6-2/TRBV6-3
J: TRBJ2-2
CDR3: CASSLIELAEMNTGELFF

V: TRBV20-1
J: TRBJ1-6
CDR3: CSAGQVYSPLHF

V: TRBV20-1
J: TRBJ2-7
CDR3: CSARDPGLATYEQYF

V: TRBV7-9
J: TRBJ2-7
CDR3: CASSQKGTGPAYEQYF

V: TRBV2
J: TRBJ2-7
CDR3: CASRHRGLGEQYF

V: TRBV20-1
J: TRBJ2-3
CDR3: CSAKTLVTSEGHTDTQYF

V: TRBV18
J: TRBJ1-1
CDR3: CASSPRVHTEAFF

V: TRBV28
J: TRBJ2-7
CDR3: CASSPPGGNPYEQYF

V: TRBV7-7
J: TRBJ2-5
CDR3: CASSGQGIKETQYF

V: TRBV3-1
J: TRBJ2-4
CDR3: CASSHRAGDKNIQYF

V: TRBV7-9
J: TRBJ2-3
CDR3: CASSLTGASTDTQYF

V: TRBV5-6
J: TRBJ2-4
CDR3: CASSFTSVRRENIQYF

V: TRBV27
J: TRBJ1-2
CDR3: CASSNGEFYGYTF

V: TRBV4-3
J: TRBJ2-1
CDR3: CASSQDLSAKPRYNEQFF

V: TRBV7-2
J: TRBJ2-7
CDR3: CASSFRSTYEQYF

V: TRBV7-2
J: TRBJ1-2
CDR3: CASSLVSVSGYTF

V: TRBV7-9
J: TRBJ1-5
CDR3: CASSLGHRGQPQHF

V: TRBV30
J: TRBJ2-5
CDR3: CAWSAGGTKTQYF

V: TRBV28
J: TRBJ1-6
CDR3: CASSFPRGNYNSPLHF

V: TRBV28
J: TRBJ1-5
CDR3: CASSPPPQPQHF

V: TRBV20-1
J: TRBJ2-4
CDR3: CSASEWGVLAKNIQYF

V: TRBV20-1
J: TRBJ2-7
CDR3: CSAREGGAQGEQYF

V: TRBV24-1
J: TRBJ2-5
CDR3: CATSEVTGIVETQYF

V: TRBV7-2
J: TRBJ1-2
CDR3: CASSVTGEVGYTF

V: TRBV6-7
J: TRBJ2-1
CDR3: CASSCLPYNEQFF

V: TRBV5-1
J: TRBJ2-1
CDR3: CASSIRMGSYNEQFF